This passage covers 22 T cell receptor beta chains from one sample sequenced in a study of long-term antiretroviral therapy in people with HIV. Assay version v3.0 of immunoSEQ was used, and it was run at survey level. The data were produced by immunoSEQ multiplex PCR, yet TCRdb's version contains in-frame clones alone and is incomplete. The top ten hold over 9% of the sample, which has approximately 20,000 clones, around three quarters seen once. The material sequenced was unsorted PBMCs, taken 4.1 years after starting antiretroviral therapy. The receptors stem from a woman aged 40 to 55 with HIV.

The chain links TRBV9 to TRBJ2-3; maybe TRBD1 (6 bases). Trimming removed 3 bases at V and 4 bases at J, with 15 bases between. Germline CDR1 reads SGDLS; CDR2 reads YYNGEE. The length of the CDR3 is 15 residues. CDR3 loop: CASSALGGRSDTQYF. The CDR3 coding sequence is TGTGCCAGCAGCGCCCTAGGGGGACGTTCAGATACGCAGTATTTT.

The chain is built from TRBV10-3 and TRBJ2-2; 10 nucleotides align to TRBD2. Trimming cost V 10 bases and J 6 bases; bases outside gene matches: 17. CDR3 length equals 17 residues. The germline V gene has CDR1 ENHRY and CDR2 SYGVKD. The CDR3 protein is CATGESVAGGFAGELFF. In nucleotides, the CDR3 is TGTGCCACAGGAGAATCAGTAGCGGGAGGCTTCGCCGGGGAGCTGTTTTTT.

V usage is TRBV5-1 and J usage is TRBJ2-5; no reliable D call. V lost 1 base, J lost 2 bases, and 6 bases lay in between. The CDR3 spans 13 residues. Germline CDR1 reads SGHRS; CDR2 reads YFSETQ. CDR3 residues: CASSLTQQETQYF. The CDR3 DNA reads TGCGCCAGCAGCTTGACCCAGCAAGAGACCCAGTACTTC.

This chain uses TRBV11-3 with TRBJ2-3; TRBD2 matches at 11 bases. The CDR3 contains 13 residues. Trimming removed 6 bases from V and 6 bases from J; junction bases left unmatched: 2. Germline values: CDR1 SGHNT, CDR2 YENEEA. CDR3 coding DNA: TGTGCCAGCAGGTGGACTAGCGGGGATACGCAGTATTTT. Translated: CASRWTSGDTQYF.

This chain joins TRBV4-1 and TRBJ1-1, with TRBD1 matching over 9 bases. The J segment lost 2 bases and the V segment lost 0 bases, leaving 7 bases of the junction unmatched. Germline V gives CDR1 MGHRA, CDR2 YSYEKL. This CDR3 has 17 amino acids. CDR3 residues: CASSQDNRGQVNTEAFF. DNA for the CDR3: TGCGCCAGCAGCCAAGATAACAGGGGGCAAGTTAACACTGAAGCTTTCTTT.

The chain recombines TRBV7-9 with TRBJ1-5; D is unresolved. This CDR3 contains 13 residues. From germline, CDR1 is SEHNR and CDR2 FQNEAQ (reference sequence). Trimming pared 5 bases from V and 4 bases from J, leaving 9 bases between. The CDR3 here is CASSRMENQPQHF. CDR3 nucleotide sequence: TGTGCCAGCAGCCGTATGGAGAATCAGCCCCAGCATTTT.

The V gene is TRBV2, the J gene TRBJ1-5; D call uncertain. The length of the CDR3 is 15 residues. The germline gives CDR1 SNHLY, CDR2 FYNNEI. V lost 4 bases and J lost 4, with 14 bases in between. CDR3 amino acids: CASSASPLGNQPQHF. The CDR3 DNA sequence: TGTGCCAGCAGTGCCTCTCCATTAGGTAATCAGCCCCAGCATTTT.

The chain recombines TRBV19 with TRBJ1-1; D uncertain. The CDR3 spans 13 residues. V was shortened by 4 bases and J by 3 bases, with 9 bases between the two germline ends. Germline-derived CDR1 and CDR2 are LNHDA and SQIVND (reference sequence). The CDR3 DNA reads TGTGCCAGTAGTACCAGGTTGGACACTGAAGCTTTCTTT. As protein: CASSTRLDTEAFF. The variable domain in full, with the rest retrieved from reference TRBV19 and TRBJ1-1, is DGGITQSPKYLFRKEGQNVTLSCEQNLNHDAMYWYRQDPGQGLRLIYYSQIVNDFQKGDIAEGYSVSREKKESFPLTVTSAQKNPTAFYLCASSTRLDTEAFFGQGTRLTVV.

V usage is TRBV6-5 and J usage is TRBJ2-7; D tentatively reads TRBD1 or TRBD2 (6 bases each). The germline V gene encodes CDR1 MNHEY and CDR2 SVGAGI. The CDR3 spans 12 residues. V was pared by 2 bases and J by 6 bases, with 8 bases between. The CDR3 sequence is CASSYRGLEQYF. The CDR3 region has the DNA TGTGCCAGCAGTTACCGGGGGCTCGAGCAGTACTTC.

The gene calls are TRBV7-8 and TRBJ2-7; TRBD2 matches 9 bases. The CDR3 runs to 15 residues. Germline V gene data show CDR1 as SGHVS and CDR2 as FQNEAQ. The junction had 3 bases not matched to a gene; V was cut back by 3 bases and J by 0 bases. CDR3 loop: CASSFSGGSSYEQYF. The DNA for the CDR3 is TGTGCCAGCAGCTTTAGCGGGGGTAGCTCCTACGAGCAGTACTTC.

The V and J genes are TRBV5-4 and TRBJ2-3, with D possibly matching TRBD2 (6 bases). CDR3 length equals 15 residues. With 3 bases removed from V and 5 bases from J, the gap between germline ends came to 16 bases. In germline, CDR1 is SGHNT, CDR2 YYREEE (reference sequence). CDR3 in amino acids: CASSSGSSEVDTQYF. CDR3 bases: TGTGCCAGCAGCTCAGGATCTAGCGAGGTAGATACGCAGTATTTT.

This chain uses TRBV2 with TRBJ1-2; 8 bases are shared with TRBD1. Germline loops: CDR1 SNHLY, CDR2 FYNNEI. V shed 5 bases and J 14 bases; nucleotides not matched to a gene: 13. The CDR3 has 13 residues. The CDR3 coding sequence is TGTGCCAGCAGTAGTCAGGGGGCGGTCTCTTATACCTTC. Its translation: CASSSQGAVSYTF.

This clone has only one observation. The chain links TRBV14 to TRBJ2-7, with TRBD2 matching over 11 bases. V shed 4 bases, J shed 6 bases, and the junction held 11 bases outside the gene matches. The CDR3 loop spans 16 amino acids. Per germline, CDR1 SGHDN and CDR2 FVKESK. In DNA, the CDR3 is TGTGCCAGCAGCCCACTAGCGGGAGTGAGTTTCTCCGAGCAGTACTTC. It encodes CASSPLAGVSFSEQYF.

This clone turned up a few times. The chain has TRBV29-1 and TRBJ2-6; D is possibly TRBD1 (6 bases). The CDR3 has 15 residues. Deletions cut 4 bases from V and 0 bases from J, with 10 bases between. Per germline, CDR1 SQVTM and CDR2 ANQGSEA. The CDR3 region has the DNA TGCAGCGTTGGTGTAGGGGGCTCTGGGGCCAACGTCCTGACTTTC. Translating it yields CSVGVGGSGANVLTF.

This clone has just a few counts. The chain couples TRBV2 to TRBJ1-1; no definite D call. Germline CDR1 is SNHLY and CDR2 is FYNNEI. With 6 bases removed from V and 3 bases from J, the gap between germline ends came to 11 bases. The CDR3 is made up of 13 amino acids. DNA for the CDR3: TGTGCCAGCAGGGTGAAGGACCACACTGAAGCTTTCTTT. Translating it yields CASRVKDHTEAFF.

The chain couples TRBV27 to TRBJ1-1; 7 positions agree with TRBD1. Germline CDR1 and CDR2: MNHEY and SMNVEV (reference sequence). This CDR3 has 14 residues. Trimming took 3 bases from V and 4 from J; bases not matched to a gene: 5. The CDR3 bases are TGTGCCAGCAGTTTGGCAGGGGGTGCCACTGAAGCTTTCTTT. Its translation: CASSLAGGATEAFF.

This clone was detected only a few times. CDR3 DNA: TGTGCCAGCAGCTCCGACAGGGCTAATGGCTACACCTTC. It specifies CASSSDRANGYTF. This chain connects TRBV6-5 to TRBJ1-2, with TRBD1 matching 7 bases. The CDR3 extends over 13 amino acids. V lost 6 bases to trimming and J lost 6 bases; unmatched junction nucleotides: 7. Germline V CDR1 and CDR2: MNHEY, SVGAGI.

The chain carries TRBV4-1 and TRBJ2-4, with TRBD2 as a possible D gene (6 bases). The germline gives CDR1 MGHRA, CDR2 YSYEKL. V shed 0 bases and J shed 3 bases, with 18 bases lying between them. The CDR3 runs to 18 residues. This CDR3 reads CASSQDLGSGEGKNIQYF. The CDR3 DNA reads TGCGCCAGCAGCCAAGATCTCGGGTCGGGAGAAGGCAAAAACATTCAGTACTTC.

This clone was detected a few times. V usage is TRBV4-1 and J usage is TRBJ2-5; TRBD1 is a possible D gene (7 bases). Germline lookup yields CDR1 MGHRA and CDR2 YSYEKL. Trimming cost V 2 bases and J 5 bases, with 9 bases left between them. This CDR3 is built from 13 residues. CDR3: CASSQQGGETQYF. In nucleotides, the CDR3 is TGCGCCAGCAGCCAACAGGGGGGTGAGACCCAGTACTTC.

A single count supports this clone. The chain carries TRBV6-1 and TRBJ1-5; 8 bases map to TRBD1. This CDR3 is 15 amino acids long. V shed 4 bases and J 9 bases; nucleotides not matched to a gene: 11. Germline V gene data show CDR1 as MNHNS and CDR2 as SASEGT. In DNA form, the CDR3 reads TGTGCCAGCAGTGGAGGACAGGGCCCAAGCGTGCCCCAGCATTTT. Protein product: CASSGGQGPSVPQHF.

This clone was recorded a few times. J is TRBJ1-2 and V is TRBV5-4; a weak D match, TRBD1 (5 bases). The CDR3 loop spans 12 amino acids. The germline CDR1 and CDR2 sequences are SGHNT and YYREEE (reference sequence). V lost 3 bases and J lost 2, with 5 bases in between. This chain's CDR3 is CASSWTNYGYTF. The CDR3 region has the DNA TGTGCCAGCAGCTGGACAAACTATGGCTACACCTTC. The whole variable domain, remainder taken from reference TRBV5-4 and TRBJ1-2, is ETGVTQSPTHLIKTRGQQVTLRCSSQSGHNTVSWYQQALGQGPQFIFQYYREEENGRGNFPPRFSGLQFPNYSSELNVNALELDDSALYLCASSWTNYGYTFGSGTRLTVV.

The chain recombines TRBV14 with TRBJ1-2; D not certain. There are 13 residues in the CDR3. Germline V gene data show CDR1 as SGHDN and CDR2 as FVKESK. The germline V and J ends were trimmed by 3 bases and 8 bases, with 13 bases remaining between them. The DNA for the CDR3 is TGTGCCAGCAGCCATGCATTTGTAGAGGGCTACACCTTC. This codes for CASSHAFVEGYTF.